The TCR beta chain under discussion was sequenced for a study of T cells in Graves' hyperthyroidism and ophthalmopathy. The germline V gene has CDR1 DFQATT and CDR2 SNEGSKA (reference sequence). The CDR3 totals 13 residues. Researchers took RNA transcripts and amplified the TCR beta CDR3 regions from them. HTBI primers were employed in a first-round RT-PCR of the TCR CDR3. Each CDR3 protein is one row after TCRdb ran MiXCR on the multiplex PCR reads. The table includes some 320,000 distinct CDR3 sequences, approximately 13% detected once. Patients were excluded because of uncontrolled infection, other autoimmune disease, pregnancy or lactation. This clonotype was counted many times.

Sample: blood. The source is a woman aged 35 to 49 with Graves' ophthalmopathy. This chain connects TRBV20-1 to TRBJ2-1, with a weak D call TRBD1 (6 bases). The CDR3 DNA follows: TGCACCCTCGCCCGACAGGCGAACAATGAGCAGTTCTTC. This encodes CTLARQANNEQFF.